This T cell receptor beta chain came from a study of T cells after yellow fever vaccination. In germline, CDR1 is SQVTM, CDR2 ANQGSEA. This CDR3 comprises 17 residues. V was trimmed by 6 bases and J by 3 bases, leaving 24 bases between them. Each CDR3 protein is one row after TCRdb ran MiXCR on the 5' RACE reads. The repertoire includes 100,000 or so distinct CDR3 sequences, about 8.8% of them detected once, and around 16% sits in the top ten. This clonotype was detected ten times or more. Notes on the study in general: Boosting was followed by the reappearance of most primary-vaccination clones (approximately 95% CD4, roughly 90% CD8).

Source: CD8+ T cells not binding an NS4B(214-222) dextramer, sorted from PBMCs, taken roughly 15 days after the first yellow fever vaccination. The chain combines TRBV29-1 with TRBJ2-1; maybe TRBD2 (7 bases). This sequence originates from a young man who received the YFV17D yellow fever vaccine. The CDR3 loop reads CSVVPLGTTGGYNEQFF. The CDR3 nucleotides are TGCAGCGTCGTGCCCCTCGGGACAACGGGGGGCTACAATGAGCAGTTCTTC.